This T cell receptor (beta chain) was observed in a study of CD8+CD57+ T cells in acquired aplastic anemia. The template used for profiling TCR beta VDJ and CDR3 was genomic DNA. TCRdb reprocessed the reads via MiXCR and lists one record per CDR3 protein. This table has approximately 160,000 distinct CDR3 sequences, around 40% appearing once. The table lists this clonotype with a few counts. This clonotype originated in a human donor in good health. The sample taken for sequencing was sorted CD4+, CD8+, or CD8+CD57+ T cells (not recorded which) from PBMCs.

CDR3 region: CASCRQDNSPLHF. CDR3 DNA sequence: TGTGCCAGCTGCCGACAGGATAATTCACCCCTCCACTTT. The rearrangement links TRBV2 to TRBJ1-6; D might be TRBD1 (6 bases). V dropped 8 bases and J dropped 5 bases, with 10 bases sitting between them. The germline V gene has CDR1 SNHLY and CDR2 FYNNEI. This CDR3 is 13 amino acids long.